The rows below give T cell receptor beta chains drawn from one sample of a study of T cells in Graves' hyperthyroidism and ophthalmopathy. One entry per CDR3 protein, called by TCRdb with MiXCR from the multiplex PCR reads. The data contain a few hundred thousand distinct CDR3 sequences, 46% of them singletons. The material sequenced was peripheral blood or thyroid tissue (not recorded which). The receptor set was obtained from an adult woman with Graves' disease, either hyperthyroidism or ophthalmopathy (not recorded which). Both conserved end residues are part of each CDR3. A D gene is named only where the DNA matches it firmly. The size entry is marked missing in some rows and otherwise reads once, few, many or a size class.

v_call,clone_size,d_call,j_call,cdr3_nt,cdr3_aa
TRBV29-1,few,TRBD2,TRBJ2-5,TGCAGCGTTGACCCGGGAGGGACCCAGTACTTC,CSVDPGGTQYF
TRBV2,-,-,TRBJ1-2,TGTGCCAGCATTGCGGAGGCAGGGAATGGCGGCTACACCTTC,CASIAEAGNGGYTF
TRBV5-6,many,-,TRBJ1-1,TGTGCCAGCAGCTTGGCCGTCACGGGGAACACTGAAGCTTTCTTT,CASSLAVTGNTEAFF
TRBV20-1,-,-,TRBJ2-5,TGCAGTGGCAGGGGTATGATGGCAGAGACCCAGTACTTC,CSGRGMMAETQYF
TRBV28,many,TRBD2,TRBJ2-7,TGTGCCAGCAGGACTGTAGCGGGAGAGGGTGAGCAGTACTTC,CASRTVAGEGEQYF
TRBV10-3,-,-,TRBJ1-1,TGTGCCATCAGTGAGGGACAGGAAGCTTTCTTT,CAISEGQEAFF
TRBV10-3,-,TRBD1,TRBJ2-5,TGTGCCTCAGCCCGGGACAGAGAACGACAGCCCCAGTACTTC,CASARDRERQPQYF
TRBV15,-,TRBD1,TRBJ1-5,TGTGCCACCAGCAAGGACAGGAATCAGCCCCAGCATTTT,CATSKDRNQPQHF
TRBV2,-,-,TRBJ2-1,TGTGCCAGCAGTTCCCGGGTACAAGGGGATGAGCAGTTCTTC,CASSSRVQGDEQFF
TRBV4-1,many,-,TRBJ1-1,TGCGCCAGCAGCCAACCCTTGCGGGTGAACACTGAAGCTTTCTTT,CASSQPLRVNTEAFF
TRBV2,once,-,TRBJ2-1,TGTGCCAGCAGTGACCCCCCAGATAGGCAGTTCTTC,CASSDPPDRQFF
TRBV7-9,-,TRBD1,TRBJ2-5,TGTGCCAGCAGCCCGGGGACAGCCAGAGAGACCCAGTACTTC,CASSPGTARETQYF
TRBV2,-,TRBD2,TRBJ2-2,TGTACCAGCAGTGCACTAGCGGGAGGCATTGGCGAGCTGTTTTTT,CTSSALAGGIGELFF
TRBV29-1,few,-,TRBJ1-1,TGCAGCGTGGAGACAGGCGCCACTGAAGCTTTCTTT,CSVETGATEAFF
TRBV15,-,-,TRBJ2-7,TGTGCCACCAGCAGAGATTACGGGAGTTACGAGCAGTACTTC,CATSRDYGSYEQYF
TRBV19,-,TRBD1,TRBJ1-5,TGTGCCAGTAGTCCCTCAAGGGGACAGCTTATCCGGCCCCAGCATTTT,CASSPSRGQLIRPQHF
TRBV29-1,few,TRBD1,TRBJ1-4,TGCAGCGTTGCACAGGGGATGGAAAAACTGTTTTTT,CSVAQGMEKLFF
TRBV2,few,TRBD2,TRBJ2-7,TGTGCCAACAGCCCCTCACTAGCGGGTAACTCCTACGAGCAGTACTTC,CANSPSLAGNSYEQYF
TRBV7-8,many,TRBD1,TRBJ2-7,TGTGCCAGCAGCTCAAAGAGGACAGGGGGAACCTACGAGCAGTACTTC,CASSSKRTGGTYEQYF